Below are 22 T cell receptor beta chains sequenced from a single sample in a study of Graves' ophthalmopathy and Graves' hyperthyroidism. RNA transcripts served as template for amplifying TCR beta CDR3 sequences. HTBI-primed RT-PCR formed the first round, and a multiplex PCR formed the second. TCRdb passed the multiplex PCR reads through MiXCR, listing each CDR3 protein once. Among 300,000 to 500,000 distinct CDR3 sequences listed, 15% were seen once. The sequencing input was peripheral blood. The origin of the receptors is a woman between 18 and 30 years old with stable Graves' hyperthyroidism.

This clonotype was found many times. The rearrangement links TRBV4-2 to TRBJ2-5; TRBD2 matches at 10 bases. Germline assignment: CDR1 LGHNA and CDR2 YNFKEQ. V dropped 4 bases and J dropped 3; count of bases not matched to a gene: 5. This CDR3 is built from 15 residues. CDR3 nucleotides: TGTGCCAGCAGCCTGGGGACTAGCGAAAAAGAGACCCAGTACTTC. Encoded protein: CASSLGTSEKETQYF.

This clonotype was detected only a few times. The rearrangement links TRBV20-1 to TRBJ1-5, with D unclear. CDR3 length equals 14 residues. The V gene's germline CDR1 is DFQATT and CDR2 SNEGSKA (reference sequence). The germline V and J ends were trimmed by 2 bases and 2 bases, with 10 bases remaining between them. The CDR3 loop reads CSARWGSGNQPQHF. The DNA of the CDR3 is TGCAGTGCTAGATGGGGATCCGGCAATCAGCCCCAGCATTTT.

This clonotype was recorded many times. The chain recombines TRBV11-2 with TRBJ2-7, with D possibly TRBD1 on 5 matching bases. The germline V gene encodes CDR1 SGHAT and CDR2 FQNNGV. The CDR3 has 14 amino acids. Trimming left V 4 bases short and J 3 bases short, with 13 bases between. The CDR3 reads CASSSTLGDYEQYF. CDR3 DNA sequence: TGTGCCAGCAGCTCCACCCTAGGGGACTACGAGCAGTACTTC.

V and J are TRBV10-3 and TRBJ2-2; D might be TRBD1 or TRBD2, each matching 6 bases. CDR1 ENHRY and CDR2 SYGVKD come from the germline V gene. The ends were cut back, 3 bases at V and 8 bases at J, with 19 bases in the middle. This CDR3 contains 16 residues. The chain's CDR3 is CAISDPQVGGKGELFF. In DNA, the CDR3 is TGTGCCATCAGTGATCCCCAGGTCGGGGGCAAGGGGGAGCTGTTTTTT.

The table lists this clonotype with many counts. CDR3 nucleotides: TGCAGCGTTGAACTGAACACTGAAGCTTTCTTT. Translated: CSVELNTEAFF. This rearrangement joins TRBV29-1 to TRBJ1-1; D gene ambiguous. The V end was cut by 2 bases, the J end by 0 bases, with 1 base between. The CDR3 is 11 amino acids. Germline CDR1 reads SQVTM; CDR2 reads ANQGSEA.

This clonotype was observed many times. The chain uses TRBV2 and TRBJ1-3; D call uncertain. This CDR3 contains 13 residues. The V gene lost 6 bases and the J gene lost 0 bases, with 6 bases spanning the gap. Germline V gives CDR1 SNHLY, CDR2 FYNNEI. The CDR3 loop reads CASRGYSGNTIYF. CDR3 in DNA: TGTGCCAGCAGGGGTTACTCTGGAAACACCATATATTTT.

This clonotype has at least ten counts. CDR3 nucleotides: TGTGCCAGCAGCTCTGGACAGCCCTACACCTTC. This gives the protein CASSSGQPYTF. V usage is TRBV7-9 and J usage is TRBJ1-2; D is perhaps TRBD1 (6 bases). The length of the CDR3 is 11 residues. V lost 4 bases and J 10 bases, leaving 10 bases between the germline ends. Germline V lookup: CDR1 SEHNR, CDR2 FQNEAQ (reference sequence).

The chain combines TRBV5-1 with TRBJ1-3; 8 nucleotides align to TRBD1. This CDR3 contains 16 residues. V dropped 4 bases and J dropped 0; count of bases not matched to a gene: 6. Per the germline V gene, CDR1 is SGHRS and CDR2 is YFSETQ. DNA for the CDR3: TGCGCCAGCAGCACCGGGACAGGCTTCTCTGGAAACACCATATATTTT. This gives the protein CASSTGTGFSGNTIYF.

This clonotype was found many times. The CDR3 nucleotides read TGTGCCAGCAGTTCCCTCAGCCCTGAAGCTTTCTTT. Protein product: CASSSLSPEAFF. V is TRBV28 and J is TRBJ1-1; no reliable D call. V was trimmed by 4 bases and J by 6 bases, leaving 9 bases between them. This CDR3 contains 12 residues. The V gene's germline CDR1 is MDHEN and CDR2 SYDVKM.

This chain links TRBV5-6 with TRBJ1-6; D is undetermined. Germline CDR1 SGHDT, CDR2 YYEEEE. V lost 2 bases to trimming and J lost 9 bases, with 18 bases between them. This CDR3 is 16 amino acids long. Here the CDR3 DNA reads TGTGCCAGCAGCTTTATGAGTCGGCTAGAATTTTCACCCCTCCACTTT. It is translated as CASSFMSRLEFSPLHF.

Only a few counts were recorded for this clonotype. This rearrangement joins TRBV9 to TRBJ2-2; D is unresolved. CDR3 length: 16 amino acids. The germline gives CDR1 SGDLS, CDR2 YYNGEE. Trimming took off 4 bases at V and 4 bases at J, with 17 bases between the two ends. CDR3 protein: CASSPILGRRTGELFF. CDR3 bases: TGTGCCAGCAGCCCAATTTTAGGGCGCCGCACCGGGGAGCTGTTTTTT. The full variable domain, with the rest looked up from reference TRBV9 and TRBJ2-2, is DSGVTQTPKHLITATGQRVTLRCSPRSGDLSVYWYQQSLDQGLQFLIQYYNGEERAKGNILERFSAQQFPDLHSELNLSSLELGDSALYFCASSPILGRRTGELFFGEGSRLTVL.

This clonotype showed up many times. For the CDR3, the DNA is TGTGCCAGCAGCTTAACCGGAATCCATGGCTACACCTTC. It yields the protein CASSLTGIHGYTF. The rearrangement joins TRBV7-2 to TRBJ1-2; D is uncertain. Germline lookup yields CDR1 SGHTA and CDR2 FQGNSA. The ends were cut back, 2 bases at V and 6 bases at J, with 10 bases in the middle. The CDR3 runs 13 residues. Supplemented by reference TRBV7-2 and TRBJ1-2, the full variable domain reads GAGVSQSPSNKVTEKGKDVELRCDPISGHTALYWYRQSLGQGLEFLIYFQGNSAPDKSGLPSDRFSAERTGGSVSTLTIQRTQQEDSAVYLCASSLTGIHGYTFGSGTRLTVV.

To note about this clonotype: A much larger clone sits a single nucleotide away, making a read error possible. The CDR3 nucleotides read TGCAGCGTTGCCTACAGGGCCACCGGGGAGCTGTGTTTT. Translation: CSVAYRATGELCF. V gene TRBV29-1 combines with J gene TRBJ2-2; perhaps TRBD1 as D (6 bases). Per germline, CDR1 SQVTM and CDR2 ANQGSEA. The CDR3 length is 13 residues.

The chain couples TRBV30 to TRBJ1-2, with D possibly being TRBD1 (6 bases). Germline lookup yields CDR1 GTSNPN and CDR2 SVGIG (reference sequence). The germline V and J ends were trimmed by 1 base and 7 bases, with 16 bases remaining between them. The CDR3 is made up of 14 amino acids. The CDR3 is CAWSDAGEISGYTF. The CDR3, as DNA: TGTGCCTGGAGTGACGCAGGGGAAATTAGTGGCTACACCTTC.

V usage is TRBV10-3 and J usage is TRBJ2-5; D possibly corresponds to TRBD2 (5 bases). Trimming shortened V by 4 bases and J by 5 bases, and 8 bases separated the two germline ends. The CDR3 sequence is 12 residues long. The germline V gene encodes CDR1 ENHRY and CDR2 SYGVKD. The CDR3 region is CAISASRETQYF. CDR3 DNA sequence: TGTGCCATCAGTGCTAGCAGGGAGACCCAGTACTTC.

In this sample, this clonotype turned up many times. The chain uses TRBV12-5 and TRBJ1-1, with D possibly being TRBD1 (6 bases). Deletions cut 4 bases from V and 5 bases from J, with 11 bases between. Germline V gene lookup returns CDR1 LGHNT and CDR2 FRNRAP. The CDR3 totals 13 residues. In DNA form, the CDR3 reads TGTGCTAGTGGTTCCGGGAGGGGGACTGAAGCTTTCTTT. Protein: CASGSGRGTEAFF.

As concerns this clonotype: Since the CDR3 does not end with the conserved phenylalanine or tryptophan, this likely comes from a read error. This chain connects TRBV5-1 to TRBJ2-7, with unresolved D. Trimming cost V 3 bases and J 2 bases, with 6 bases left between them. The CDR3 extends over 12 amino acids. Germline V lookup: CDR1 SGHRS, CDR2 YFSETQ. This CDR3 is CASSSTTYEQYY. For the CDR3, the DNA is TGCGCCAGCAGCTCCACCACCTACGAGCAGTACTAC.

This clonotype was recorded many times. V usage is TRBV20-1 and J usage is TRBJ2-5, with 9 positions matching TRBD2. Per the germline V gene, CDR1 is DFQATT and CDR2 is SNEGSKA (reference sequence). This CDR3 is 16 amino acids long. V was clipped by 3 bases and J by 7 bases; unmatched bases: 15. CDR3 protein: CSARPLGAGGPGTQYF. CDR3 sequence (DNA): TGCAGTGCTAGGCCGCTTGGTGCGGGGGGGCCTGGGACCCAGTACTTC.

The chain uses TRBV12-3 or TRBV12-4 and TRBJ1-1; D is uncertain. This CDR3 is 14 amino acids long. Trimming stripped 3 bases from V and 1 base from J, with 9 bases between. The CDR3 DNA is TGTGCCAGCAGTTTCGGGAGCCGGAACACTGAAGCTTTCTTT. Its translation is CASSFGSRNTEAFF.

In its sample, this clonotype was seen many times. The rearrangement joins TRBV10-1 to TRBJ1-6; D not resolved. The CDR3 consists of 13 residues. The V gene's germline CDR1 is WNHNN and CDR2 SYGVQD (reference sequence). Trimming removed 5 bases from V and 11 bases from J, with 13 bases in between. CDR3 DNA sequence: TGCGCCAGCAGTCCCACTTTGCAGGCACCCCTCCACTTT. Translated, it gives CASSPTLQAPLHF.

In this sample, this clonotype turned up many times. The rearrangement joins TRBV28 to TRBJ1-1; 8 nucleotides line up with TRBD1. The germline V gene has CDR1 MDHEN and CDR2 SYDVKM. There are 14 residues in the CDR3. V was pared by 6 bases and J by 8 bases, with 11 bases of the junction left unmatched. The CDR3 reads CASSRRGRRGEAFF. The CDR3 DNA reads as TGTGCCAGCAGCCGCAGGGGGCGGAGGGGAGAAGCTTTCTTT. Together with reference TRBV28 and TRBJ1-1, the CDR3 gives the full variable domain: DVKVTQSSRYLVKRTGEKVFLECVQDMDHENMFWYRQDPGLGLRLIYFSYDVKMKEKGDIPEGYSVSREKKERFSLILESASTNQTSMYLCASSRRGRRGEAFFGQGTRLTVV.

This clonotype has only a few counts. The gene calls are TRBV4-2 and TRBJ2-5; TRBD1 or TRBD2 may be the D gene (5 bases each). V lost 1 base to trimming and J lost 1 base, with 7 bases between them. The CDR3 loop spans 14 amino acids. CDR1 and CDR2 from the germline V gene are LGHNA and YNFKEQ. The CDR3 here is CASSQVGVQETQYF. The CDR3, as DNA: TGTGCCAGCAGCCAAGTGGGGGTCCAAGAGACCCAGTACTTC.